The 16 T cell receptor beta chains listed next were all sequenced from one sample in a study of PD-L1 blockade in urothelial cancer (dated by TCRdb to about 2017). The library was made by the immunoSEQ multiplex PCR assay. TCRdb carries this immuneACCESS record with in-frame sequences only. Its versions omit some clonotypes, under half of them owing to an unresolved V gene in the studies checked, with the rest unexplained. Across this sample there are 50,000 or so clones, with around 82% seen only once. The ten largest account for roughly 1.9% of the sample. The intended sense of this specimen's time point label: peripheral blood 6 weeks after treatment start. This material consisted of PBMCs, taken around atezolizumab (anti-PD-L1) treatment. These receptors were collected from a man aged 45-60 years with urothelial cancer.

This chain uses TRBV2 with TRBJ2-1, with D possibly being TRBD1 (5 bases). The CDR3 loop spans 17 amino acids. The germline V and J ends were trimmed by 1 base and 4 bases, with 17 bases remaining between them. Per germline, CDR1 SNHLY and CDR2 FYNNEI. CDR3 DNA: TGTGCCAGCAGTGAAGGGTTAGTTGGGGCGCATTACAATGAGCAGTTCTTC. Its translation: CASSEGLVGAHYNEQFF.

The chain joins TRBV7-6 to TRBJ1-5; 7 nucleotides align to TRBD1. CDR1 SGHVS and CDR2 FNYEAQ come from the germline V gene. V gave up 5 bases and J gave up 1 base; unmatched junction bases: 5. This CDR3 is built from 15 residues. The CDR3 DNA follows: TGTGCCAGCAGCACAGGGGTTGGCAGCAATCAGCCCCAGCATTTT. This codes for CASSTGVGSNQPQHF. Looking up the rest from reference TRBV7-6 and TRBJ1-5 gives the full variable domain: GAGVSQSPRYKVTKRGQDVALRCDPISGHVSLYWYRQALGQGPEFLTYFNYEAQQDKSGLPNDRFSAERPEGSISTLTIQRTEQRDSAMYRCASSTGVGSNQPQHFGDGTRLSIL.

This chain connects TRBV28 to TRBJ2-2; TRBD1 might be the D (5 bases). Looked up from germline, CDR1 is MDHEN and CDR2 is SYDVKM. Trimming removed 2 bases at V and 5 bases at J, with 15 bases between. CDR3 length equals 16 residues. Here the CDR3 reads CASSLRPARATGELFF. CDR3 nucleotides: TGTGCCAGCAGTTTACGGCCCGCCAGGGCAACCGGGGAGCTGTTTTTT.

The rearrangement links TRBV7-9 to TRBJ2-7, with TRBD1 identical over 9 bases. With 5 bases clipped from V and 2 bases from J, the junction kept 13 bases outside the gene matches. The CDR3 is made up of 17 amino acids. Germline V gene sequence: CDR1 SEHNR, CDR2 FQNEAQ (reference sequence). CDR3 nucleotides: TGTGCCAGCAGCCCCCCCCTCCGGGACAGGGAGACCTACGAGCAGTACTTC. It specifies CASSPPLRDRETYEQYF.

J is TRBJ2-7 and V is TRBV11-3, with D tentatively TRBD1 (6 bases). Germline loops: CDR1 SGHNT, CDR2 YENEEA. Trimming removed 3 bases at V and 7 bases at J, with 13 bases between. This CDR3 region has 13 residues. CDR3 residues: CASSFQGLEEQYF. CDR3 bases: TGTGCCAGCAGCTTCCAGGGGCTGGAGGAGCAGTACTTC. Filled out from reference TRBV11-3 and TRBJ2-7, the complete variable domain reads EAGVVQSPRYKIIEKKQPVAFWCNPISGHNTLYWYLQNLGQGPELLIRYENEEAVDDSQLPKDRFSAERLKGVDSTLKIQPAELGDSAVYLCASSFQGLEEQYFGPGTRLTVT.

This chain joins TRBV9 and TRBJ2-3, with D maybe TRBD2 (5 bases). Trimming removed 2 bases from V and 1 base from J, with 11 bases in between. Germline CDR1 is SGDLS and CDR2 is YYNGEE. This CDR3 spans 15 amino acids. CDR3 sequence (DNA): TGTGCCAGCAGCGTGGGAGCGACGGGCACAGATACGCAGTATTTT. Its translation: CASSVGATGTDTQYF.

V and J are TRBV9 and TRBJ2-1, with D possibly being TRBD2 (6 bases). The CDR3 has 15 residues. Germline lookup yields CDR1 SGDLS and CDR2 YYNGEE. Trimming took 0 bases from V and 4 from J, leaving 11 bases between them. In nucleotides, the CDR3 is TGTGCCAGCAGCGTAGTTGGTAGCGGTTACAATGAGCAGTTCTTC. Amino acids: CASSVVGSGYNEQFF.

The chain recombines TRBV12-5 with TRBJ2-5; D remains unclear. Per the germline V gene, CDR1 is LGHNT and CDR2 is FRNRAP. The CDR3 is made up of 13 amino acids. Trimming shortened V by 6 bases and J by 6 bases, and 14 bases separated the two germline ends. This chain's CDR3 is CASGPNPTQTQYF. In DNA form, the CDR3 reads TGTGCTAGTGGCCCTAACCCCACCCAGACCCAGTACTTC. The variable domain in full, with the rest retrieved from reference TRBV12-5 and TRBJ2-5, is DARVTQTPRHKVTEMGQEVTMRCQPILGHNTVFWYRQTMMQGLELLAYFRNRAPLDDSGMPKDRFSAEMPDATLATLKIQPSEPRDSAVYFCASGPNPTQTQYFGPGTRLLVL.

This clone was seen once. V and J are TRBV7-3 and TRBJ2-1, with D possibly being TRBD1 (6 bases). V lost 5 bases and J lost 1, with 15 bases in between. Germline assignment: CDR1 SGHTA and CDR2 FQGTGA. The length of the CDR3 is 16 residues. The CDR3 nucleotides are TGTGCCAGCAGCCCCTGGACAGTAGCTTCCTACAATGAGCAGTTCTTC. Translating it yields CASSPWTVASYNEQFF.

The sample holds one count of this clone. CDR3 sequence (DNA): TGTGCCTGCCACAGTTTAGGGGAGCTGTTTTTT. Translated, it gives CACHSLGELFF. V usage is TRBV30 and J usage is TRBJ2-2; no definite D call. Germline CDR1 GTSNPN, CDR2 SVGIG (reference sequence). V lost 6 bases, J lost 8 bases, and 10 bases lay in between. This CDR3 is built from 11 residues.

The sample holds a few counts of this clone. This chain links TRBV6-1 with TRBJ1-6; 7 bases are shared with TRBD1. The V and J ends lost 6 bases and 10 bases, in that order; junction bases with no gene match: 9. Germline V gene sequence: CDR1 MNHNS, CDR2 SASEGT. The CDR3 sequence is 14 residues long. The DNA for the CDR3 is TGTGCCAGCAGCCAGACAGGGACGAAATCACCCCTCCACTTT. Translating gives CASSQTGTKSPLHF.

This clone occurred once. The chain carries TRBV2 and TRBJ2-3, with 9 bases lining up with TRBD2. J was trimmed by 2 bases and V by 7 bases; bases with no gene match: 7. Germline V lookup: CDR1 SNHLY, CDR2 FYNNEI. This CDR3 is 15 amino acids long. The CDR3: CASKELAGFTDTQYF. The DNA for the CDR3 is TGTGCCAGCAAAGAACTAGCGGGTTTCACAGATACGCAGTATTTT.

The CDR3 nucleotides are TGTGCCAGCAGCCAAGATGCAAGGGGCGTCGGCGGGGAGCTGTTTTTT. Protein sequence: CASSQDARGVGGELFF. The chain has TRBV4-2 and TRBJ2-2, with D possibly matching TRBD1 (5 bases). The germline V gene has CDR1 LGHNA and CDR2 YNFKEQ. Trimming left V 0 bases short and J 7 bases short, with 15 bases between. The CDR3 has 16 amino acids.

The chain recombines TRBV7-9 with TRBJ1-1, with 10 positions matching TRBD1. J was trimmed by 2 bases and V by 5 bases; bases with no gene match: 5. Germline assignment: CDR1 SEHNR and CDR2 FQNEAQ (reference sequence). The CDR3 extends over 15 amino acids. CDR3 in DNA: TGTGCCAGCAGCATCCGGACAGGGGGTAACACTGAAGCTTTCTTT. Protein: CASSIRTGGNTEAFF. Combining the CDR3 with reference TRBV7-9 and TRBJ1-1 gives the whole variable domain DTGVSQNPRHKITKRGQNVTFRCDPISEHNRLYWYRQTLGQGPEFLTYFQNEAQLEKSRLLSDRFSAERPKGSFSTLEIQRTEQGDSAMYLCASSIRTGGNTEAFFGQGTRLTVV.

The chain couples TRBV30 to TRBJ2-2; D is perhaps TRBD2 (5 bases). This CDR3 region has 15 residues. Trimming stripped 2 bases from V and 3 bases from J, with 13 bases between. Germline V gene sequence: CDR1 GTSNPN, CDR2 SVGIG (reference sequence). The CDR3 here is CAWSPLRTHTGELFF. The CDR3 nucleotides are TGTGCCTGGAGTCCTCTGCGGACTCACACCGGGGAGCTGTTTTTT.

J is TRBJ1-2 and V is TRBV7-9, with D perhaps TRBD1 (6 bases). CDR1 is SEHNR and CDR2 is FQNEAQ in the germline V gene (reference sequence). There are 16 residues in the CDR3. Trimming removed 4 bases from V and 1 base from J, with 16 bases in between. The CDR3 nucleotides are TGTGCCAGCAGCTCGACGGTCGACAGGAATAACTATGGCTACACCTTC. Protein product: CASSSTVDRNNYGYTF.